This passage covers 7 T cell receptor beta chains from one sample sequenced in a study of CD8 T cells in Susac syndrome. Reverse transcription used roughly 0.45 to 1 ug RNA and random hexamers. MiXCR, run by TCRdb on the immunoSEQ multiplex PCR reads, gives a single entry per CDR3 protein. Counted here are hundreds of thousands of distinct CDR3 sequences, about 94% occurring once; the ten biggest clones make up 0.15% to 0.2%. Material for sequencing was CD4+ T cells from PBMCs. These receptors were taken from a human donor with Susac syndrome.

The chain couples TRBV20-1 to TRBJ1-2, with D perhaps TRBD1 (6 bases). The CDR3 runs 12 residues. Trimming left V 0 bases short and J 8 bases short, with 10 bases between. CDR1 is DFQATT, CDR2 SNEGSKA, per germline (reference sequence). The CDR3 coding sequence is TGCAGTGCTAGAGATCAAGGACAGGGCTACACCTTC. This codes for CSARDQGQGYTF.

The chain carries TRBV20-1 and TRBJ1-1; no firm D call. Looked up from germline, CDR1 is DFQATT and CDR2 is SNEGSKA (reference sequence). V lost 8 bases, J lost 1 base, and 8 bases lay in between. The CDR3 is 11 residues long. CDR3 coding DNA: TGCAGTTCGTTCGGGAACACTGAAGCTTTCTTT. It translates to CSSFGNTEAFF.

The rearrangement joins TRBV29-1 to TRBJ1-1; TRBD1 might be the D (5 bases). The ends were cut back, 4 bases at V and 0 bases at J, with 9 bases in the middle. The germline CDR1 and CDR2 sequences are SQVTM and ANQGSEA. The CDR3 is 13 residues long. The CDR3: CSVVGVVNTEAFF. CDR3 DNA sequence: TGCAGCGTTGTGGGGGTCGTGAACACTGAAGCTTTCTTT.

The rearrangement links TRBV5-1 to TRBJ1-5; possible D gene TRBD1, 5 bases. This CDR3 is 14 amino acids long. In germline, CDR1 is SGHRS, CDR2 YFSETQ. Trimming cost V 1 base and J 8 bases, with 13 bases left between them. In nucleotides, the CDR3 is TGCGCCAGCAGCTTGATGGGGGGAGAGGAGCCCCAGCATTTT. Protein product: CASSLMGGEEPQHF.

The CDR3 bases are TGTGCCAGCACCGACAGGGACCCTAGCCTCCCAGATACGCAGTATTTT. It yields the protein CASTDRDPSLPDTQYF. The chain has TRBV7-9 and TRBJ2-3, with 7 bases matching TRBD1. J lost 4 bases, V lost 7 bases, and 14 bases had no gene match. In germline, CDR1 is SEHNR, CDR2 FQNEAQ (reference sequence). This CDR3 contains 16 residues.

The gene calls are TRBV29-1 and TRBJ2-5; D gene uncertain. Germline CDR1 and CDR2: SQVTM and ANQGSEA. The CDR3 is made up of 12 amino acids. Trimming took 4 bases from V and 1 from J, leaving 7 bases between them. The CDR3 reads CSVAGSQETQYF. DNA for the CDR3: TGCAGCGTTGCGGGCAGCCAAGAGACCCAGTACTTC.

The rearrangement joins TRBV5-1 to TRBJ1-4; weak D call: TRBD1 (5 bases). CDR3 size: 14 residues. V dropped 4 bases and J dropped 8 bases, with 15 bases sitting between them. The germline V gene encodes CDR1 SGHRS and CDR2 YFSETQ. In DNA, the CDR3 is TGCGCCAGCAGCCTAACAGGATCGCGGGAAAAACTGTTTTTT. It specifies CASSLTGSREKLFF. Filled out from reference TRBV5-1 and TRBJ1-4, the complete variable domain reads KAGVTQTPRYLIKTRGQQVTLSCSPISGHRSVSWYQQTPGQGLQFLFEYFSETQRNKGNFPGRFSGRQFSNSRSEMNVSTLELGDSALYLCASSLTGSREKLFFGSGTQLSVL.